Described below is a single T cell receptor beta chain sequence and its context. The sample originates from a study of OX40 agonist ivuxolimab in advanced cancers. Study summary: It was ivuxolimab, an agonistic anti-OX40 (CD134) antibody, that patients were treated with. Allowance was made for prior anti-PD-1, anti-PD-L1 or anti-CTLA-4 therapy, and about 40% had some. Dose-escalation subjects each had hepatocellular carcinoma, melanoma, renal cell or head and neck cancer. Ivuxolimab was delivered to patients intravenously every 2 weeks at doses spanning 0.01 to 10 mg/kg.

After removal of 4 bases from V and 2 bases from J, the junction contained 12 bases not matched to a gene. CDR1 is SGDLS and CDR2 is YYNGEE in the germline V gene. CDR3 length: 18 amino acids. Clones were sequenced by immunoSEQ multiplex PCR, and TCRdb holds only the in-frame ones, with some missing. Of tens of thousands of clones in the sample, approximately 86% were seen once. The sequence was obtained from an adult with an advanced solid tumor such as melanoma, head and neck, liver or kidney cancer. The chain links TRBV9 to TRBJ1-5, with TRBD1 matching 10 bases. Source: CD4+ or CD8+ T cells sorted from blood, taken in a trial of the OX40 agonist ivuxolimab. CDR3 in amino acids: CASSKSGTGVKGNQPQHF. DNA for the CDR3: TGTGCCAGCAGCAAATCCGGGACAGGGGTTAAGGGCAATCAGCCCCAGCATTTT.